These T cell receptor beta chains were read from a single sample in a study of T cell changes during pregnancy in multiple sclerosis. The method was immunoSEQ multiplex PCR; TCRdb's version includes in-frame clones alone and lacks a portion of them. This table holds tens of thousands of clones, over 90% found once. The sample consisted of peripheral blood, taken in the third trimester of pregnancy. These receptors were taken from a female donor with multiple sclerosis, enrolled in a pregnancy study. Each CDR3 is given with its conserved first and last residue. The order of the fields is V gene, J gene, D gene, clone size, CDR3 protein, CDR3 DNA. A D gene is named only where the DNA matches it firmly. The listing skips clone size in some rows; elsewhere it reads once, few, many or a size class.

V: TRBV18
J: TRBJ2-5
D: TRBD1
size: NA
CDR3: CASSPPYPGTAQETQYF
DNA: TGTGCCAGCTCACCACCCTACCCCGGGACAGCCCAAGAGACCCAGTACTTC

V: TRBV27
J: TRBJ2-7
D: TRBD2
size: NA
CDR3: CASSRGGGLTYEQYF
DNA: TGTGCCAGCAGCCGGGGGGGAGGTCTGACCTACGAGCAGTACTTC

V: TRBV25-1
J: TRBJ1-1
D: NA
size: NA
CDR3: CASTPRRENTEAFF
DNA: TGTGCCAGCACTCCTAGGAGGGAGAACACTGAAGCTTTCTTT

V: TRBV7-9
J: TRBJ1-4
D: NA
size: NA
CDR3: CASATLPGQYNEKLFF
DNA: TGTGCCAGCGCCACCCTCCCGGGACAATATAATGAAAAACTGTTTTTT

V: TRBV6-6
J: TRBJ2-7
D: TRBD2
size: NA
CDR3: CAIGGRGLAPSYEQYF
DNA: TGTGCCATAGGGGGGAGGGGACTAGCGCCTTCCTACGAGCAGTACTTC

V: TRBV6-6
J: TRBJ2-7
D: NA
size: NA
CDR3: CASSLDGGVNEQYF
DNA: TGTGCCAGCAGTTTAGACGGCGGGGTCAACGAGCAGTACTTC

V: TRBV6-1
J: TRBJ2-1
D: TRBD1
size: NA
CDR3: CASSGAFGTGAYNEQFF
DNA: TGTGCCAGCAGTGGGGCCTTTGGGACAGGAGCCTACAATGAGCAGTTCTTC

V: TRBV7-9
J: TRBJ1-4
D: NA
size: NA
CDR3: CASSLATPQGPTNEKLFF
DNA: TGTGCCAGCAGCTTAGCCACACCCCAGGGTCCTACTAATGAAAAACTGTTTTTT

V: TRBV11-2
J: TRBJ2-1
D: NA
size: NA
CDR3: CASSPRGSEYNEQFF
DNA: TGTGCCAGCAGTCCCCGCGGAAGCGAGTACAATGAGCAGTTCTTC

V: TRBV11-3
J: TRBJ2-7
D: NA
size: NA
CDR3: CASSLRGYEQYF
DNA: TGTGCCAGCAGCTTACGGGGGTACGAGCAGTACTTC

V: TRBV13
J: TRBJ2-7
D: NA
size: NA
CDR3: CASSLLVDEQYF
DNA: TGTGCCAGCAGCTTACTTGTAGACGAGCAGTACTTC

V: TRBV7-6
J: TRBJ2-3
D: TRBD1
size: NA
CDR3: CASSSRTGAITDTQYF
DNA: TGTGCCAGCAGCTCTCGGACAGGGGCCATCACAGATACGCAGTATTTT

V: TRBV19
J: TRBJ1-5
D: NA
size: NA
CDR3: CASRTDGNQPQHF
DNA: TGTGCCAGTAGGACAGATGGCAATCAGCCCCAGCATTTT

V: TRBV7-9
J: TRBJ2-5
D: NA
size: NA
CDR3: CASRHGQGETQYF
DNA: TGTGCCAGCCGTCATGGGCAGGGGGAGACCCAGTACTTC

V: TRBV18
J: TRBJ1-5
D: TRBD1
size: NA
CDR3: CASSTGVASNQPQHF
DNA: TGTGCCAGCTCAACAGGGGTTGCGAGCAATCAGCCCCAGCATTTT

V: TRBV19
J: TRBJ2-1
D: TRBD2
size: NA
CDR3: CASTASGRISNEQFF
DNA: TGTGCCAGTACCGCTAGCGGGAGAATATCCAATGAGCAGTTCTTC

V: TRBV14
J: TRBJ2-5
D: NA
size: NA
CDR3: CASSQDPGQETQYF
DNA: TGTGCCAGCAGCCAAGATCCCGGGCAAGAGACCCAGTACTTC

V: TRBV28
J: TRBJ2-7
D: NA
size: NA
CDR3: CASSFPLPRSIYEQYF
DNA: TGTGCCAGCAGTTTTCCCCTCCCCCGTTCTATCTACGAGCAGTACTTC

V: TRBV30
J: TRBJ1-1
D: NA
size: few
CDR3: CAFDRPWNTEAFF
DNA: TGTGCCTTCGACAGGCCTTGGAACACTGAAGCTTTCTTT

V: TRBV19
J: TRBJ2-1
D: TRBD2
size: NA
CDR3: CASSIFLADSYNEQFF
DNA: TGTGCCAGTAGTATTTTCCTAGCGGACTCCTACAATGAGCAGTTCTTC

V: TRBV10-3
J: TRBJ1-1
D: NA
size: few
CDR3: CAISGPTTGMNTEAFF
DNA: TGTGCCATCAGTGGGCCGACAACCGGAATGAACACTGAAGCTTTCTTT

V: TRBV11-1
J: TRBJ2-3
D: NA
size: NA
CDR3: CASSFRTGDTQYF
DNA: TGTGCCAGCAGCTTTCGAACAGGGGATACGCAGTATTTT

V: TRBV9
J: TRBJ2-7
D: NA
size: NA
CDR3: CASSPTLAYEQYF
DNA: TGTGCCAGCAGCCCAACTCTAGCTTACGAGCAGTACTTC

V: TRBV14
J: TRBJ1-1
D: NA
size: NA
CDR3: CASSQWSGGEAFF
DNA: TGTGCCAGCAGCCAATGGTCCGGAGGTGAAGCTTTCTTT

V: TRBV5-1
J: TRBJ2-3
D: NA
size: NA
CDR3: CASSLKFAPDTQYF
DNA: TGCGCCAGCAGCTTGAAATTCGCGCCAGATACGCAGTATTTT

V: TRBV19
J: TRBJ2-5
D: TRBD2
size: NA
CDR3: CASSMGTSPETQYF
DNA: TGTGCCAGTAGTATGGGGACTAGCCCGGAGACCCAGTACTTC

V: TRBV6-5
J: TRBJ1-2
D: NA
size: NA
CDR3: CASSFTGNANYGYTF
DNA: TGTGCCAGCAGCTTCACAGGGAACGCTAACTATGGCTACACCTTC

V: TRBV19
J: TRBJ2-1
D: TRBD2
size: once
CDR3: CASQPEREKYNEQFF
DNA: TGTGCCAGTCAACCCGAGCGGGAGAAGTACAATGAGCAGTTCTTC